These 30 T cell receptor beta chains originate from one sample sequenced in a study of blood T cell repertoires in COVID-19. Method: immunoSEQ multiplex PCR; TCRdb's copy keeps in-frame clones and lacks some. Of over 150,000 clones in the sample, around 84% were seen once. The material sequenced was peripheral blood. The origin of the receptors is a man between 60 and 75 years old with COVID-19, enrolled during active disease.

The CDR3 nucleotides read TGTGCCAGCAGCTACGATCTAGTCTCTGAGACCCAGTACTTC. Its protein is CASSYDLVSETQYF. The rearrangement links TRBV5-6 to TRBJ2-5; no reliable D call. Germline-derived CDR1 and CDR2 are SGHDT and YYEEEE. This CDR3 spans 14 amino acids. Trimming removed 3 bases from V and 5 bases from J, with 14 bases in between.

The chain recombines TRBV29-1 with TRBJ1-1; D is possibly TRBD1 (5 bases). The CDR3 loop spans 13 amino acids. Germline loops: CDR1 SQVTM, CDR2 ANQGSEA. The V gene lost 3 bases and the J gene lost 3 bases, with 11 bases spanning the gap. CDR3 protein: CSVESGLDTEAFF. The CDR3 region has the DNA TGCAGCGTTGAGTCAGGGCTCGACACTGAAGCTTTCTTT. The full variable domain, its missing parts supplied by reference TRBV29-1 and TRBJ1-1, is SAVISQKPSRDICQRGTSLTIQCQVDSQVTMMFWYRQQPGQSLTLIATANQGSEATYESGFVIDKFPISRPNLTFSTLTVSNMSPEDSSIYLCSVESGLDTEAFFGQGTRLTVV.

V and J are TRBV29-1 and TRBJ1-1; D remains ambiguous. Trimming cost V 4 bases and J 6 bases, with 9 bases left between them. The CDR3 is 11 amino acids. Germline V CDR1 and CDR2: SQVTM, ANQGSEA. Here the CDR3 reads CSVAPGSEAFF. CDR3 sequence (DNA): TGCAGCGTTGCCCCGGGATCTGAAGCTTTCTTT.

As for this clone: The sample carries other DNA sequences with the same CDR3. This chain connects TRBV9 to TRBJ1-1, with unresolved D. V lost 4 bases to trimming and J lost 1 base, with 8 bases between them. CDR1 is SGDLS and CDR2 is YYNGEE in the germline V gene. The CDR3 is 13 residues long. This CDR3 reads CASSPTGNTEAFF. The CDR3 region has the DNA TGTGCCAGCAGCCCGACGGGGAACACTGAAGCTTTCTTT.

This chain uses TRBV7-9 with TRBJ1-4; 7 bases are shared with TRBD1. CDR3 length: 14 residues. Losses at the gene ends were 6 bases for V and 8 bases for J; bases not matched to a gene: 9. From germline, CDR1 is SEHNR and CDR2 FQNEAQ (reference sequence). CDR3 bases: TGTGCCAGCAGTCCTACAGGGGCTGGCGAAAAACTGTTTTTT. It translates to CASSPTGAGEKLFF.

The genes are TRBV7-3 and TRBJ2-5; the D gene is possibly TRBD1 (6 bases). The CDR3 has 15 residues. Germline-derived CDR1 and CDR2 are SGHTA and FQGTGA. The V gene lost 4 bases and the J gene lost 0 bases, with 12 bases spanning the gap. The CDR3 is CASSYTGGNQETQYF. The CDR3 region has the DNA TGTGCCAGCAGCTATACTGGGGGCAACCAAGAGACCCAGTACTTC. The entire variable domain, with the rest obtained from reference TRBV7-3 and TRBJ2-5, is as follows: GAGVSQTPSNKVTEKGKYVELRCDPISGHTALYWYRQSLGQGPEFLIYFQGTGAADDSGLPNDRFFAVRPEGSVSTLKIQRTERGDSAVYLCASSYTGGNQETQYFGPGTRLLVL.

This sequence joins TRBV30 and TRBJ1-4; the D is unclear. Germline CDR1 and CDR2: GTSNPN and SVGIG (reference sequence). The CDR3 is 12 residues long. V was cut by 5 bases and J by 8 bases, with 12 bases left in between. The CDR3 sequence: CAWADFQEKLFF. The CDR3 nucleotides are TGTGCCTGGGCAGACTTCCAGGAAAAACTGTTTTTT.

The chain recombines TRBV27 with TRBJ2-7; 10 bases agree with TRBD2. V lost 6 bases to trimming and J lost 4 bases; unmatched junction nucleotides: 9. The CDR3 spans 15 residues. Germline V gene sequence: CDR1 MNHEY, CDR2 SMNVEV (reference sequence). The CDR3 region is CASRGGASGRYEQYF. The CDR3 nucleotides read TGTGCCAGCAGGGGCGGGGCTAGCGGGAGATACGAGCAGTACTTC.

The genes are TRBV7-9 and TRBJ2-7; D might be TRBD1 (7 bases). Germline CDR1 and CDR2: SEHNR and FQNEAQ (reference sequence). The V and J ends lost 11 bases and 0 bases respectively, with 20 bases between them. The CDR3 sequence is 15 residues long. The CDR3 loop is CALRGVDTSSYEQYF. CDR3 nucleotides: TGTGCCCTCAGGGGGGTGGATACTAGCTCCTACGAGCAGTACTTC.

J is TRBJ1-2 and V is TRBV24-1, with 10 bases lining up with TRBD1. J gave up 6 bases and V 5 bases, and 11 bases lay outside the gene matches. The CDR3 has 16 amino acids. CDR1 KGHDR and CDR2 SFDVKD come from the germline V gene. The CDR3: CATSVLWTGGVDGYTF. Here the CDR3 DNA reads TGTGCCACCAGTGTCCTGTGGACAGGGGGAGTGGATGGCTACACCTTC.

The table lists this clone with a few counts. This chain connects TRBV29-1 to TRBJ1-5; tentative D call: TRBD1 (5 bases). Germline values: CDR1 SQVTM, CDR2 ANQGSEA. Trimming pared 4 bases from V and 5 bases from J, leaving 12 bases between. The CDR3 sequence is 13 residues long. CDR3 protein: CSVGSGFDQPQHF. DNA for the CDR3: TGCAGCGTTGGTTCAGGGTTTGATCAGCCCCAGCATTTT.

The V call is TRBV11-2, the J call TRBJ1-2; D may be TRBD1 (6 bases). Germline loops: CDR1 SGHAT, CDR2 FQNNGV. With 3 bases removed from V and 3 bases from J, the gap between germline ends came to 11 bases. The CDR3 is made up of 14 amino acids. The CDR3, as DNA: TGTGCCAGCAGCTTTACAGGGCCGGACTATGGCTACACCTTC. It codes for CASSFTGPDYGYTF. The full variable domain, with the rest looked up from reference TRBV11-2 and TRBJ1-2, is EAGVAQSPRYKIIEKRQSVAFWCNPISGHATLYWYQQILGQGPKLLIQFQNNGVVDDSQLPKDRFSAERLKGVDSTLKIQPAKLEDSAVYLCASSFTGPDYGYTFGSGTRLTVV.

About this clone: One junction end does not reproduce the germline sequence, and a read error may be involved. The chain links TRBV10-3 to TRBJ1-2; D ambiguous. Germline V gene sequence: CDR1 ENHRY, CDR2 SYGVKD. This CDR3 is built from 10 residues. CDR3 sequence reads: CAISQEEGPF. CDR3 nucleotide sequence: TGTGCCATCAGTCAGGAGGAGGGTCCCTTC.

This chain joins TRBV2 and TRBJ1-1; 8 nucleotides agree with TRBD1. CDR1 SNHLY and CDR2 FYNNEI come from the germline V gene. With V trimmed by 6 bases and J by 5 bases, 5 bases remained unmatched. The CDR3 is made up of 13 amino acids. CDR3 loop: CASSARQGTEAFF. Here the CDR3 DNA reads TGTGCCAGCAGCGCCCGACAGGGGACTGAAGCTTTCTTT.

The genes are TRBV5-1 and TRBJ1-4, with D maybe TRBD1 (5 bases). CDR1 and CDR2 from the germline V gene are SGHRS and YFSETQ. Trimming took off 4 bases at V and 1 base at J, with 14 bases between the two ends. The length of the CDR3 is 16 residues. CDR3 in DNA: TGCGCCAGCAGCACCGGGGGTGCCGTAACTAATGAAAAACTGTTTTTT. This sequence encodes CASSTGGAVTNEKLFF.

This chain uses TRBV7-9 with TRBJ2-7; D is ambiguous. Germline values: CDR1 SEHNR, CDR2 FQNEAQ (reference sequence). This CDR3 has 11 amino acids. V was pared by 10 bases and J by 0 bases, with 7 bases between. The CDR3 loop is CATDSSYEQYF. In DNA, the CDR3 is TGTGCCACCGATAGCTCCTACGAGCAGTACTTC.

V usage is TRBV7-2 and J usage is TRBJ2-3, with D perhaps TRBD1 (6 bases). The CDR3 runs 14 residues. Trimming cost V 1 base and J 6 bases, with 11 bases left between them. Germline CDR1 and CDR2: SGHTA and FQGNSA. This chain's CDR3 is CASSLEGQGDTQYF. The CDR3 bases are TGTGCCAGCAGCTTAGAGGGTCAGGGGGATACGCAGTATTTT.

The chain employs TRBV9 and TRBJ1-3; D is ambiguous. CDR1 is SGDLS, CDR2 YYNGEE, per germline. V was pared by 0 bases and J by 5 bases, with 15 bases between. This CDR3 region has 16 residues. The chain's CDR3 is CASSVADLTGRNTIYF. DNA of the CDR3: TGTGCCAGCAGCGTAGCTGATTTAACGGGGAGAAACACCATATATTTT.

Here the CDR3 DNA reads TGCGCCAGCAGCTGGGGACAGGGCGCGGGTGAAGCTTTCTTT. The encoded protein is CASSWGQGAGEAFF. The V gene is TRBV5-1, the J gene TRBJ1-1, with TRBD1 identical over 9 bases. Germline CDR1 SGHRS, CDR2 YFSETQ. CDR3 length: 14 residues. The V segment lost 3 bases and the J segment 7 bases; nucleotides outside the gene matches: 7.

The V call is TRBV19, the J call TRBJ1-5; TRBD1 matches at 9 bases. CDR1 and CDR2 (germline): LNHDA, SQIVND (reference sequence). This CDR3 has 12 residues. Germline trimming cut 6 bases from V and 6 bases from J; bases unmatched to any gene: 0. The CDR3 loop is CASRTGGQPQHF. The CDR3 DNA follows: TGTGCCAGTAGGACAGGGGGTCAGCCCCAGCATTTT.

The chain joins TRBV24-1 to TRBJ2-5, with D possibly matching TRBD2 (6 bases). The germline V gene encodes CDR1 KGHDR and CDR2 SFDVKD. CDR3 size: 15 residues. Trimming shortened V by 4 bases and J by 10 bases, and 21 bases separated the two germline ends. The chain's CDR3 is CATSDSRRAGRDQYF. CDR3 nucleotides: TGTGCCACCAGTGACTCCCGGCGGGCGGGAAGGGACCAGTACTTC.

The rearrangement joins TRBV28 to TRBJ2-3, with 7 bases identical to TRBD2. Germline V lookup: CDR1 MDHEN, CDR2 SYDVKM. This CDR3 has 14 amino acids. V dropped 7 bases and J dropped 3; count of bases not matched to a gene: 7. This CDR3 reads CASNVAGDTDTQYF. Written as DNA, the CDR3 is TGTGCCAGCAATGTAGCGGGCGATACAGATACGCAGTATTTT.

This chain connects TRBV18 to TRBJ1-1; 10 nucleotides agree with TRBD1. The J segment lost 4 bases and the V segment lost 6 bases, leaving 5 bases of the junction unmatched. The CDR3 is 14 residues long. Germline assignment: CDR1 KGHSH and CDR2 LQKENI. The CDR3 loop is CASSQDRGFTEAFF. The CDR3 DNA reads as TGTGCCAGCTCGCAGGACAGGGGGTTCACTGAAGCTTTCTTT.

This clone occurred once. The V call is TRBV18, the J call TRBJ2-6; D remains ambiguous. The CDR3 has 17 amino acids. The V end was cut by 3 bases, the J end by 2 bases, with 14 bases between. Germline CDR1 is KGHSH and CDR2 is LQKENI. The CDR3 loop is CASSPGRSTTGANVLTF. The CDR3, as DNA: TGTGCCAGCTCACCGGGCAGAAGTACCACTGGGGCCAACGTCCTGACTTTC.

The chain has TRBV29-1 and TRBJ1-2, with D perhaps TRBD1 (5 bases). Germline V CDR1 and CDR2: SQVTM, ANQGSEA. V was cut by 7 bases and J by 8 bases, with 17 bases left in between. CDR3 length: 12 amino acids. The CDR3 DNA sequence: TGCAGCGCCCCCATCGGGGGGTCCGGCTACACCTTC. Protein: CSAPIGGSGYTF.

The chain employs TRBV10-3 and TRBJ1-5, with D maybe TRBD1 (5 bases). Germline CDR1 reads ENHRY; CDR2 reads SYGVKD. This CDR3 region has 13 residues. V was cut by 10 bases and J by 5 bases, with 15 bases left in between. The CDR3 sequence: CATSGTDYQPQHF. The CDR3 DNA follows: TGTGCCACCTCCGGGACTGATTATCAGCCCCAGCATTTT.

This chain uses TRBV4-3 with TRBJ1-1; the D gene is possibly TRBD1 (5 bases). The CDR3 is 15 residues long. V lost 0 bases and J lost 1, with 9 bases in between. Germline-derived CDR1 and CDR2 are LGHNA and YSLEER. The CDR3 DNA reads TGCGCCAGCAGCCAAGACAGGGTGAGGAACACTGAAGCTTTCTTT. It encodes CASSQDRVRNTEAFF.

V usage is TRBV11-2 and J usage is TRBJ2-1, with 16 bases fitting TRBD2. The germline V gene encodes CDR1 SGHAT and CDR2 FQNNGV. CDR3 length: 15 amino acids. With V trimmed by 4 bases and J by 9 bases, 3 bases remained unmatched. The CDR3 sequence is CASSYGTSGRGEQFF. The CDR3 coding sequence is TGTGCCAGCAGCTACGGGACTAGCGGGAGGGGTGAGCAGTTCTTC.

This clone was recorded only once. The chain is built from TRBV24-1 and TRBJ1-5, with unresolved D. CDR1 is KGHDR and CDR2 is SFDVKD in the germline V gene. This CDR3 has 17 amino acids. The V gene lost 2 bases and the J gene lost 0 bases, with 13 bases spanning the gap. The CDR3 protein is CATSDSGVGSSNQPQHF. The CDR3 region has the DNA TGTGCCACCAGTGATTCCGGGGTAGGGTCTAGCAATCAGCCCCAGCATTTT.

The CDR3 is CASSLGDRAHYGYTF. CDR3 nucleotides: TGTGCCAGCAGCTTAGGGGACAGGGCCCACTATGGCTACACCTTC. The chain is built from TRBV11-2 and TRBJ1-2, with 9 bases that match TRBD1. Per germline, CDR1 SGHAT and CDR2 FQNNGV. The CDR3 is 15 amino acids. J lost 3 bases, V lost 1 base, and 3 bases had no gene match. The full variable domain, its missing parts supplied by reference TRBV11-2 and TRBJ1-2, is EAGVAQSPRYKIIEKRQSVAFWCNPISGHATLYWYQQILGQGPKLLIQFQNNGVVDDSQLPKDRFSAERLKGVDSTLKIQPAKLEDSAVYLCASSLGDRAHYGYTFGSGTRLTVV.